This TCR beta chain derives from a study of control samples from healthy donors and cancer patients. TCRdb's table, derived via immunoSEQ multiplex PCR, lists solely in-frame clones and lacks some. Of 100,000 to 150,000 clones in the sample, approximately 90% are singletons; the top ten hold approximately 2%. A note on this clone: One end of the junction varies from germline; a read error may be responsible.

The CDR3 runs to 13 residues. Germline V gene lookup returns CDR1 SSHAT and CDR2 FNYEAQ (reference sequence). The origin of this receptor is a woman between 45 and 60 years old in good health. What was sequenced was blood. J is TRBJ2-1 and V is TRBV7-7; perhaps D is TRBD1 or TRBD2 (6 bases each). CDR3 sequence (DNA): TGTGCTAGCAGCTTAGGGGGGTCCAATGAGCAGTTCTTC. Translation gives CASSLGGSNEQFF.